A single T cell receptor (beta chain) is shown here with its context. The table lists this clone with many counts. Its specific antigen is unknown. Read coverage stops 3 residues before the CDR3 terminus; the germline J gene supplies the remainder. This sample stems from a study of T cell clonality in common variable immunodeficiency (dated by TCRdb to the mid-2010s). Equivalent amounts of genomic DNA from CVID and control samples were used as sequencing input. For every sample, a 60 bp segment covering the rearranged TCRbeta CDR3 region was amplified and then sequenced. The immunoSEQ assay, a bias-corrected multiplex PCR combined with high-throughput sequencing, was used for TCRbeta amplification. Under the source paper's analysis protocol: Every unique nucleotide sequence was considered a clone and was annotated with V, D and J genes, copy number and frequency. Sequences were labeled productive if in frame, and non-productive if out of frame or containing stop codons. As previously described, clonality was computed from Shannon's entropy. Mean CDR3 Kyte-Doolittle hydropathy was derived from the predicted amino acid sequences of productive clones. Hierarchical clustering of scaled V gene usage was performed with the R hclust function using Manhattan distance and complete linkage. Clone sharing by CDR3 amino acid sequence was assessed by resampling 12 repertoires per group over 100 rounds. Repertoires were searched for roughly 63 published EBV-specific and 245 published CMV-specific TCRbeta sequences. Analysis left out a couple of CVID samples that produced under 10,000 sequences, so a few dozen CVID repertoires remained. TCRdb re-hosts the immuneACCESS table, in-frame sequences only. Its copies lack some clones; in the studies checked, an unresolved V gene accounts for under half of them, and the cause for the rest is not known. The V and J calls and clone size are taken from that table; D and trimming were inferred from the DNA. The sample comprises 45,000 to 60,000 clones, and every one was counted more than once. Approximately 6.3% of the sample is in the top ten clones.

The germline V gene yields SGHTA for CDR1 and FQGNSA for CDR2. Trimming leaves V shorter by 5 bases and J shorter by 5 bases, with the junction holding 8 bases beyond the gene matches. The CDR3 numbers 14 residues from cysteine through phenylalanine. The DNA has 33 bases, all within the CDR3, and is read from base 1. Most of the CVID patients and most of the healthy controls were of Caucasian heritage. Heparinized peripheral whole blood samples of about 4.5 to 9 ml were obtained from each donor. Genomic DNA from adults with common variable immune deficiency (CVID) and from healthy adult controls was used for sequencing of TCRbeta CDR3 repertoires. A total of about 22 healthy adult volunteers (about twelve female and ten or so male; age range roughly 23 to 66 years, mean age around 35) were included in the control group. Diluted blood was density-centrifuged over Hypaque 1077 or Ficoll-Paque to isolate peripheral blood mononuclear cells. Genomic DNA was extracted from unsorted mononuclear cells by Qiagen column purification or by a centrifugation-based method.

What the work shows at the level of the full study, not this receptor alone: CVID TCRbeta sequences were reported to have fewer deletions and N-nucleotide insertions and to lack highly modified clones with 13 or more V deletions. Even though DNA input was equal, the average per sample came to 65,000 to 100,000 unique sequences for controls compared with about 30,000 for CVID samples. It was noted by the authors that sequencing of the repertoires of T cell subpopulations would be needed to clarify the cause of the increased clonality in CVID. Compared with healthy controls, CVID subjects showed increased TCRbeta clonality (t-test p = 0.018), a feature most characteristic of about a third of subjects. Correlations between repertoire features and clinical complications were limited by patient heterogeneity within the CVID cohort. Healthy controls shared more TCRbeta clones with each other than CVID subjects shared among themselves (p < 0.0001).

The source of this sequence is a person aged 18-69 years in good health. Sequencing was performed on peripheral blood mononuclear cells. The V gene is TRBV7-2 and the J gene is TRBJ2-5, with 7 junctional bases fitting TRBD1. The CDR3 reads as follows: CASSPSPGQETQYF. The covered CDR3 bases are TGTGCCAGCAGCCCATCGCCGGGACAGGAGACC.